This passage covers 23 T cell receptor beta chains from one sample sequenced in a study of beta chain features in type 1 diabetes. General study findings and limits: Researchers report that Type 1 diabetes patients had moderately but significantly shorter TCRB CDR3s across all four CD4+ subsets.

Every isolated RNA sample was fully reverse transcribed, so sequencing captured expressed TCRB transcripts. Sequencing was performed with immunoSEQ multiplex PCR; in TCRdb, only in-frame clones are kept and a portion is missing. The table includes under 300,000 clones, 20% to 25% detected once. What these receptors recognize is not known. Sequencing was carried out using naive CD4+ T cells from blood. The receptors derive from a woman aged 30 to 39 with type 1 diabetes.

There are a few counts of this clone. The chain uses TRBV13 and TRBJ2-3; 12 nucleotides line up with TRBD2. CDR3 length: 15 amino acids. With 7 bases clipped from V and 4 bases from J, the junction kept 6 bases outside the gene matches. Germline-derived CDR1 and CDR2 are PRHDT and FYEKMQ (reference sequence). The CDR3 sequence is CASNLLAGGPDTQYF. As DNA, the CDR3 is TGTGCCAGCAACCTTCTAGCGGGAGGGCCAGATACGCAGTATTTT.

The rearrangement joins TRBV5-4 to TRBJ2-1; D is perhaps TRBD2 (10 bases). This CDR3 comprises 19 residues. Per germline, CDR1 SGHNT and CDR2 YYREEE (reference sequence). V shed 4 bases and J shed 1 base, with 24 bases lying between them. CDR3 nucleotide sequence: TGTGCCAGCAGCCCGGACAGGGGAATAGCGGGAGGTTCCTACAATGAGCAGTTCTTC. It specifies CASSPDRGIAGGSYNEQFF.

This clone occurred a few times. The chain joins TRBV9 to TRBJ2-1; 13 bases line up with TRBD2. This CDR3 has 19 residues. Per the germline V gene, CDR1 is SGDLS and CDR2 is YYNGEE. V shed 0 bases and J 6 bases; nucleotides not matched to a gene: 12. In DNA, the CDR3 is TGTGCCAGCAGCGTAGCTTCCGGGACTAGCGGGACTCCAGGCAATGAGCAGTTCTTC. The encoded protein is CASSVASGTSGTPGNEQFF.

The V call is TRBV11-2, the J call TRBJ2-7; D call uncertain. Germline loops: CDR1 SGHAT, CDR2 FQNNGV. Trimming removed 5 bases from V and 2 bases from J, with 10 bases in between. The CDR3 has 13 residues. CDR3 amino acids: CASSAEQTYEQYF. The CDR3, as DNA: TGTGCCAGCAGCGCGGAGCAGACCTACGAGCAGTACTTC. Full variable domain (rest looked up from reference TRBV11-2 and TRBJ2-7): EAGVAQSPRYKIIEKRQSVAFWCNPISGHATLYWYQQILGQGPKLLIQFQNNGVVDDSQLPKDRFSAERLKGVDSTLKIQPAKLEDSAVYLCASSAEQTYEQYFGPGTRLTVT.

This clone was counted between two and nine times. V is TRBV19 and J is TRBJ2-3; D is undetermined. CDR1 is LNHDA, CDR2 SQIVND, per germline (reference sequence). The CDR3 is 13 residues long. Trimming shortened V by 7 bases and J by 5 bases, and 13 bases separated the two germline ends. The CDR3 reads CASTLGPGDTQYF. DNA of the CDR3: TGTGCCAGTACCCTTGGCCCGGGAGATACGCAGTATTTT.

This chain uses TRBV23-1 with TRBJ2-1, with TRBD1 matching 9 bases. TRBV23-1 is given ORF status, its function remaining uncertain. The V gene end was trimmed by 7 bases and the J gene end by 0 bases; junction bases not matched to a gene: 10. This CDR3 region has 17 residues. The CDR3 loop reads CASKPGQGHISYNEQFF. The DNA for the CDR3 is TGCGCCAGCAAACCGGGACAGGGACACATCTCCTACAATGAGCAGTTCTTC.

There are a few counts of this clone. The rearrangement uses TRBV11-2 and TRBJ1-2; D might be TRBD1 (6 bases). The germline V gene has CDR1 SGHAT and CDR2 FQNNGV. The CDR3 is 15 amino acids. Trimming stripped 5 bases from V and 0 bases from J, with 13 bases between. As DNA, the CDR3 is TGTGCCAGCAGCCACCTTAGGGGGACTAACTATGGCTACACCTTC. As protein: CASSHLRGTNYGYTF.

The gene calls are TRBV19 and TRBJ1-1; D is undetermined. This CDR3 contains 14 residues. V was shortened by 3 bases and J by 5 bases, with 13 bases between the two germline ends. The germline CDR1 and CDR2 sequences are LNHDA and SQIVND (reference sequence). As DNA, the CDR3 is TGTGCCAGTAGTATCAATTCCGGGAGGACTGAAGCTTTCTTT. This codes for CASSINSGRTEAFF.

The rearrangement uses TRBV29-1 and TRBJ2-1; D may be TRBD2 (6 bases). Germline loops: CDR1 SQVTM, CDR2 ANQGSEA. The CDR3 covers 16 residues. The ends were cut back, 4 bases at V and 0 bases at J, with 16 bases in the middle. CDR3 nucleotides: TGCAGCGTTGGGGGGGTGGGTCAGGGCTCCTACAATGAGCAGTTCTTC. Its translation is CSVGGVGQGSYNEQFF.

This clone came up a few times. The gene calls are TRBV9 and TRBJ1-2; D gene ambiguous. Trimming removed 0 bases at V and 6 bases at J, with 3 bases between. Germline lookup yields CDR1 SGDLS and CDR2 YYNGEE. There are 11 residues in the CDR3. The CDR3 region is CASSVDNGYTF. The CDR3 region has the DNA TGTGCCAGCAGCGTAGATAATGGCTACACCTTC.

This clone was seen more than once but under ten times. J is TRBJ2-5 and V is TRBV29-1; maybe TRBD2 (6 bases). With the DNA end fitting TRBJ2-7 better, the J assignment may be wrong. The CDR3 runs to 11 residues. CDR1 is SQVTM, CDR2 ANQGSEA, per germline. CDR3 sequence: CSVVREYEQYF. CDR3 DNA sequence: TGCAGCGTTGTTCGGGAGTACGAGCAGTACTTC.

The DNA for the CDR3 is TGTGCCAGCAGTAGAACGGGGTCGGCTAATGAAAAACTGTTTTTT. Its protein product is CASSRTGSANEKLFF. The chain is built from TRBV6-4 and TRBJ1-4; D gene ambiguous. CDR1 MRHNA and CDR2 SNTAGT come from the germline V gene. Trimming removed 5 bases from V and 3 bases from J, with 13 bases in between. The CDR3 has 15 amino acids.

The genes are TRBV18 and TRBJ1-2; 10 bases align to TRBD1. In germline, CDR1 is KGHSH, CDR2 LQKENI. The J segment lost 4 bases and the V segment lost 0 bases, leaving 5 bases of the junction unmatched. The CDR3 is made up of 16 amino acids. CDR3 nucleotides: TGTGCCAGCTCACCACCGGTGGACAGGGGGGCCTATGGCTACACCTTC. Its protein is CASSPPVDRGAYGYTF.

This clone has more than one count but fewer than ten. The V call is TRBV27, the J call TRBJ1-4, with D tentatively TRBD1 (5 bases). This CDR3 spans 14 amino acids. Trimming left V 3 bases short and J 6 bases short, with 11 bases between. Germline-derived CDR1 and CDR2 are MNHEY and SMNVEV (reference sequence). The CDR3 here is CASSFAGVDEKLFF. CDR3 nucleotide sequence: TGTGCCAGCAGTTTTGCGGGGGTGGATGAAAAACTGTTTTTT.

A few counts support this clone. The CDR3 sequence: CAWSLGGGRTEAFF. CDR3 nucleotides: TGTGCCTGGAGTCTCGGGGGGGGGCGGACTGAAGCTTTCTTT. V gene TRBV30 combines with J gene TRBJ1-1, with D perhaps matching TRBD1 (6 bases). Trimming removed 2 bases from V and 5 bases from J, with 15 bases in between. Germline V gene data show CDR1 as GTSNPN and CDR2 as SVGIG (reference sequence). CDR3 length: 14 amino acids.

This clone was recorded a few times. The CDR3 coding sequence is TGTGCCAGCAGCCAAGACGGGATAGGAGCCGCTTTCTTT. This codes for CASSQDGIGAAFF. The chain uses TRBV14 and TRBJ1-1, with unresolved D. The germline V gene encodes CDR1 SGHDN and CDR2 FVKESK. V dropped 0 bases and J dropped 11 bases, with 13 bases sitting between them. This CDR3 contains 13 residues.

The chain links TRBV5-1 to TRBJ1-3; D possibly corresponds to TRBD1 (6 bases). The V end lost 2 bases, the J end lost 4 bases, and 13 bases lay between the germline ends. The germline CDR1 and CDR2 sequences are SGHRS and YFSETQ. The CDR3 is made up of 15 amino acids. In DNA form, the CDR3 reads TGCGCCAGCAGCTTCGCAGGGGTGACAGGAAACACCATATATTTT. Its translation: CASSFAGVTGNTIYF.

The gene calls are TRBV30 and TRBJ2-1, with 10 nucleotides matching TRBD2. V shed 0 bases and J 6 bases; nucleotides not matched to a gene: 8. Germline lookup yields CDR1 GTSNPN and CDR2 SVGIG (reference sequence). This CDR3 spans 16 amino acids. CDR3 sequence reads: CAWSVPSGRSVNEQFF. CDR3 DNA sequence: TGTGCCTGGAGTGTACCTAGCGGGAGATCGGTCAATGAGCAGTTCTTC.

The chain combines TRBV7-2 with TRBJ2-7; D perhaps matches TRBD2 (5 bases). The germline V and J ends were trimmed by 1 base and 4 bases, with 8 bases remaining between them. Germline CDR1 reads SGHTA; CDR2 reads FQGNSA. This CDR3 has 13 amino acids. The CDR3 bases are TGTGCCAGCAGCTTAGTATCGGGATACGAGCAGTACTTC. Its translation: CASSLVSGYEQYF.

This clone has a handful of counts. The CDR3 is CASSPGLAEKQYF. The CDR3 nucleotides are TGTGCCAGCAGCCCCGGACTAGCGGAGAAGCAGTACTTC. The chain couples TRBV7-2 to TRBJ2-7; 10 positions match TRBD2. Losses at the gene ends were 5 bases for V and 8 bases for J; bases not matched to a gene: 6. Germline values: CDR1 SGHTA, CDR2 FQGNSA. The CDR3 consists of 13 residues.

The chain joins TRBV9 to TRBJ1-2; D remains ambiguous. Germline V gene lookup returns CDR1 SGDLS and CDR2 YYNGEE. Trimming cost V 6 bases and J 2 bases, with 11 bases left between them. This CDR3 is built from 13 residues. CDR3 coding DNA: TGTGCCAGCACCGACACCCGAAACTATGGCTACACCTTC. Translated: CASTDTRNYGYTF.

The chain recombines TRBV4-1 with TRBJ2-5; a possible D gene is TRBD1 (5 bases). Germline-derived CDR1 and CDR2 are MGHRA and YSYEKL. The CDR3 has 16 amino acids. V lost 1 base, J lost 2 bases, and 14 bases lay in between. CDR3 sequence reads: CASSQVPAGPQETQYF. In nucleotides, the CDR3 is TGCGCCAGCAGCCAAGTCCCGGCAGGGCCTCAAGAGACCCAGTACTTC.

The sample holds a few counts of this clone. V gene TRBV7-9 combines with J gene TRBJ2-6; 7 nucleotides agree with TRBD1. V shed 7 bases and J 0 bases; nucleotides not matched to a gene: 6. Germline V gives CDR1 SEHNR, CDR2 FQNEAQ (reference sequence). The CDR3 has 16 amino acids. The CDR3 here is CASIWTGPSGANVLTF. The CDR3 DNA sequence: TGTGCCAGCATCTGGACAGGCCCCTCTGGGGCCAACGTCCTGACTTTC. Drawing the rest from reference TRBV7-9 and TRBJ2-6, the complete variable domain is DTGVSQNPRHKITKRGQNVTFRCDPISEHNRLYWYRQTLGQGPEFLTYFQNEAQLEKSRLLSDRFSAERPKGSFSTLEIQRTEQGDSAMYLCASIWTGPSGANVLTFGAGSRLTVL.